These T cell receptor beta chains were read from a single sample in a study of T cell responses to AZD1222 COVID-19 vaccine. Measured with immunoSEQ multiplex PCR; TCRdb has only the in-frame clones, and not every one. The sample lists about 79,000 clones; roughly 94% were seen once. This specimen consisted of peripheral blood, obtained on day 0 of MenACWY control vaccination. The receptors were sampled from an adult in good health. The CDR3 runs from the conserved cysteine through the conserved F or W. The order of the fields is J gene, D gene, V gene, CDR3 length, clone size, CDR3 DNA, CDR3 protein. A D gene is named only where the DNA matches it firmly. Clone size, where shown, is once, few, many, or a class for clones that have expanded.

j_call: TRBJ1-2; d_call: .; v_call: TRBV6-5; cdr3_length: 14; clone_size: .; cdr3_nt: TGTGCCAGCAGTCCCAGGGGTTTCGACTATGGCTACACCTTC; cdr3_aa: CASSPRGFDYGYTF
j_call: TRBJ2-7; d_call: .; v_call: TRBV28; cdr3_length: 14; clone_size: .; cdr3_nt: TGTGCCAGCAGCGCTCAGGGAAACAGTTACGAGCAGTACTTC; cdr3_aa: CASSAQGNSYEQYF
j_call: TRBJ1-1; d_call: TRBD1; v_call: TRBV24-1; cdr3_length: 16; clone_size: few; cdr3_nt: TGTGCCACCAGTGATTTAAAGCCCGACGGGACAGATGAAGCTTTCTTT; cdr3_aa: CATSDLKPDGTDEAFF
j_call: TRBJ2-5; d_call: .; v_call: TRBV5-1; cdr3_length: 13; clone_size: .; cdr3_nt: TGCGCCAGCAGCTTGGTTAGGGAAGAGACCCAGTACTTC; cdr3_aa: CASSLVREETQYF
j_call: TRBJ2-1; d_call: .; v_call: TRBV7-9; cdr3_length: 15; clone_size: medium-sized; cdr3_nt: TGTGCCAGCAGCTTAGAACGGGACTGGATCAATGAGCAGTTCTTC; cdr3_aa: CASSLERDWINEQFF
j_call: TRBJ2-7; d_call: TRBD1; v_call: TRBV5-1; cdr3_length: 15; clone_size: .; cdr3_nt: TGCGCCAGCAGCTTGACGGGACAGGGGACCTACGAGCAGTACTTC; cdr3_aa: CASSLTGQGTYEQYF
j_call: TRBJ2-2; d_call: .; v_call: TRBV19; cdr3_length: 14; clone_size: .; cdr3_nt: TGTGCCAGTATGGAGTGGCGGGGTACCGGGGAGCTGTTTTTT; cdr3_aa: CASMEWRGTGELFF
j_call: TRBJ1-2; d_call: TRBD1; v_call: TRBV30; cdr3_length: 13; clone_size: .; cdr3_nt: TGTGCCTGGAGTGCAGGGGGGATCTATGGCTACACCTTC; cdr3_aa: CAWSAGGIYGYTF
j_call: TRBJ2-3; d_call: .; v_call: TRBV7-2; cdr3_length: 10; clone_size: .; cdr3_nt: TGTGCCAGCAGCTTAGGTACGCAGTATTTT; cdr3_aa: CASSLGTQYF
j_call: TRBJ1-3; d_call: TRBD1; v_call: TRBV6-1; cdr3_length: 17; clone_size: .; cdr3_nt: TGTGCCAGCAGTGAGGGGCAGGGGGCACGATCTGGAAACACCATATATTTT; cdr3_aa: CASSEGQGARSGNTIYF
j_call: TRBJ2-1; d_call: TRBD2; v_call: TRBV9; cdr3_length: 15; clone_size: .; cdr3_nt: TGTGCCAGCAGCGCCGGGACTAGCGACTACAATGAGCAGTTCTTC; cdr3_aa: CASSAGTSDYNEQFF
j_call: TRBJ2-1; d_call: TRBD2; v_call: TRBV10-3; cdr3_length: 16; clone_size: .; cdr3_nt: TGTGCCACCGGCGGGCCTAGCGGGGGGGAATACAATGAGCAGTTCTTC; cdr3_aa: CATGGPSGGEYNEQFF
j_call: TRBJ2-7; d_call: TRBD1; v_call: TRBV7-9; cdr3_length: 13; clone_size: .; cdr3_nt: TGTGCCAGCAGCCGACAGGGTACCTACGAGCAGTACTTC; cdr3_aa: CASSRQGTYEQYF
j_call: TRBJ2-3; d_call: .; v_call: TRBV6-4; cdr3_length: 13; clone_size: .; cdr3_nt: TGTGCCAGCAGTGACGAGGGAACAGATACGCAGTATTTT; cdr3_aa: CASSDEGTDTQYF
j_call: TRBJ2-7; d_call: TRBD1; v_call: TRBV19; cdr3_length: 15; clone_size: .; cdr3_nt: TGTGCCAGTAGGACAGCGGGACAGGGTGTACACGAGCAGTACTTC; cdr3_aa: CASRTAGQGVHEQYF
j_call: TRBJ1-5; d_call: TRBD1; v_call: TRBV6-2/TRBV6-3; cdr3_length: 15; clone_size: .; cdr3_nt: TGTGCCAGCAGTTCGACAGGGTTCAGCAATCAGCCCCAGCATTTT; cdr3_aa: CASSSTGFSNQPQHF
j_call: TRBJ1-3; d_call: .; v_call: TRBV30; cdr3_length: 12; clone_size: .; cdr3_nt: TGTGCCTGGAAAGGAGGTGGAAACACCATATATTTT; cdr3_aa: CAWKGGGNTIYF
j_call: TRBJ2-3; d_call: .; v_call: TRBV20-1; cdr3_length: 12; clone_size: .; cdr3_nt: TGCAGTGCTAGTGACACCACAGATACGCAGTATTTT; cdr3_aa: CSASDTTDTQYF
j_call: TRBJ2-3; d_call: .; v_call: TRBV24-1; cdr3_length: 15; clone_size: .; cdr3_nt: TGTGCCACCAGTGACCCCAGACTAGTGCCAGATACGCAGTATTTT; cdr3_aa: CATSDPRLVPDTQYF
j_call: TRBJ1-2; d_call: TRBD1; v_call: TRBV6-2/TRBV6-3; cdr3_length: 15; clone_size: .; cdr3_nt: TGTGCCAGCAGTTTTGACCGACAGGGGTCGTTTGGCTACACCTTC; cdr3_aa: CASSFDRQGSFGYTF
j_call: TRBJ2-7; d_call: .; v_call: TRBV7-9; cdr3_length: 16; clone_size: once; cdr3_nt: TGTGCCAGCAGCTTAACGGGCTTCGGGATCCGTGGCGAGCAGTACTTC; cdr3_aa: CASSLTGFGIRGEQYF
j_call: TRBJ2-7; d_call: .; v_call: TRBV12-3/TRBV12-4; cdr3_length: 12; clone_size: .; cdr3_nt: TGTGCCAGCAGTTTCGATTCCTACGAGCAGTACTTC; cdr3_aa: CASSFDSYEQYF
j_call: TRBJ2-7; d_call: .; v_call: TRBV5-1; cdr3_length: 13; clone_size: .; cdr3_nt: TGCGCCAGCAGCTTGGTTGCGTCGGGCGAGCAGTACTTC; cdr3_aa: CASSLVASGEQYF
j_call: TRBJ2-1; d_call: TRBD2; v_call: TRBV7-9; cdr3_length: 12; clone_size: .; cdr3_nt: TGTGCCAGCAGCTTAGAGGTGGGAGGGCGGTTCTTC; cdr3_aa: CASSLEVGGRFF
j_call: TRBJ2-2; d_call: TRBD2; v_call: TRBV5-1; cdr3_length: 17; clone_size: .; cdr3_nt: TGCGCCAGCAGCTTGGCCCGACTAGCGGGAGCCGCCGGGGAGCTGTTTTTT; cdr3_aa: CASSLARLAGAAGELFF
j_call: TRBJ2-5; d_call: .; v_call: TRBV3-1/TRBV3-2; cdr3_length: 14; clone_size: .; cdr3_nt: TGTGCCAGCAGCCAGGCACACGGCCAAGAGACCCAGTACTTC; cdr3_aa: CASSQAHGQETQYF
j_call: TRBJ1-1; d_call: .; v_call: TRBV28; cdr3_length: 15; clone_size: .; cdr3_nt: TGTGCCAGCAGTTTAGAAGGGCGGTGGAACACTGAAGCTTTCTTT; cdr3_aa: CASSLEGRWNTEAFF
j_call: TRBJ1-2; d_call: .; v_call: TRBV7-9; cdr3_length: 14; clone_size: .; cdr3_nt: TGTGCCAGCAGCTTTGCAGGAGAGGACTATGGCTACACCTTC; cdr3_aa: CASSFAGEDYGYTF
j_call: TRBJ2-3; d_call: TRBD2; v_call: TRBV19; cdr3_length: 15; clone_size: .; cdr3_nt: TGTGCCAGTAGTACCTCGACTAGCCCGACAGATACGCAGTATTTT; cdr3_aa: CASSTSTSPTDTQYF
j_call: TRBJ1-4; d_call: .; v_call: TRBV3-1/TRBV3-2; cdr3_length: 18; clone_size: once; cdr3_nt: TGTGCCAGCAGCCAAGATATCCCGAGACGGGCAACTAATGAAAAACTGTTTTTT; cdr3_aa: CASSQDIPRRATNEKLFF
j_call: TRBJ2-1; d_call: TRBD1; v_call: TRBV11-3; cdr3_length: 13; clone_size: .; cdr3_nt: TGTGCCAGCAGCCCGGACAGGGGGTATGAGCAGTTCTTC; cdr3_aa: CASSPDRGYEQFF
j_call: TRBJ1-1; d_call: .; v_call: TRBV10-3; cdr3_length: 14; clone_size: .; cdr3_nt: TGTGCCATCAGTGATCCAGACTTGAACACTGAAGCTTTCTTT; cdr3_aa: CAISDPDLNTEAFF
j_call: TRBJ2-1; d_call: TRBD2; v_call: TRBV7-7; cdr3_length: 15; clone_size: once; cdr3_nt: TGTGCTAGCAGCTACGGGACTAGCGGGAACAATGAGCAGTTCTTC; cdr3_aa: CASSYGTSGNNEQFF
j_call: TRBJ2-2; d_call: TRBD2; v_call: TRBV7-3; cdr3_length: 18; clone_size: .; cdr3_nt: TGTGCCAGCAGCCGCCATACAGCGGGAGTGAAGGGAACCGGGGAGCTGTTTTTT; cdr3_aa: CASSRHTAGVKGTGELFF
j_call: TRBJ2-1; d_call: .; v_call: TRBV14; cdr3_length: 14; clone_size: .; cdr3_nt: TGTGCCAGCAGCCAAATTCCGGCTCACAATGAGCAGTTCTTC; cdr3_aa: CASSQIPAHNEQFF
j_call: TRBJ2-2; d_call: .; v_call: TRBV5-1; cdr3_length: 17; clone_size: once; cdr3_nt: TGCGCCAGCAGCCCCCTCGCGAGGACTTCGAACACCGGGGAGCTGTTTTTT; cdr3_aa: CASSPLARTSNTGELFF
j_call: TRBJ1-6; d_call: .; v_call: TRBV7-3; cdr3_length: 14; clone_size: .; cdr3_nt: TGTGCCAGCAGCTTACTGGGGGCTGGTTCACCCCTCCACTTT; cdr3_aa: CASSLLGAGSPLHF
j_call: TRBJ1-5; d_call: TRBD1; v_call: TRBV2; cdr3_length: 15; clone_size: .; cdr3_nt: TGTGCCAGCAGTTTCGGACAGGGGGTAAGTCAGCCCCAGCATTTT; cdr3_aa: CASSFGQGVSQPQHF
j_call: TRBJ1-3; d_call: .; v_call: TRBV14; cdr3_length: 15; clone_size: .; cdr3_nt: TGTGCCAGCAGCCAGGTGCGCTACTCTGGAAACACCATATATTTT; cdr3_aa: CASSQVRYSGNTIYF
j_call: TRBJ1-5; d_call: .; v_call: TRBV4-3; cdr3_length: 15; clone_size: few; cdr3_nt: TGCGCCAGCAGCCAAGAGGCGTATAGCAATCAGCCCCAGCATTTT; cdr3_aa: CASSQEAYSNQPQHF
j_call: TRBJ2-5; d_call: TRBD1; v_call: TRBV6-5; cdr3_length: 13; clone_size: once; cdr3_nt: TGTGCCAGCACCGACAGGGTATATGAGACCCAGTACTTC; cdr3_aa: CASTDRVYETQYF
j_call: TRBJ2-2; d_call: .; v_call: TRBV6-4; cdr3_length: 13; clone_size: .; cdr3_nt: TGTGCCAGCAGACCAATGCACACCGGGGAGCTGTTTTTT; cdr3_aa: CASRPMHTGELFF
j_call: TRBJ2-3; d_call: TRBD2; v_call: TRBV7-2; cdr3_length: 16; clone_size: .; cdr3_nt: TGTGCCAGCAGCTTAGACCGGCTAGCGGGAGCTGATACGCAGTATTTT; cdr3_aa: CASSLDRLAGADTQYF
j_call: TRBJ2-3; d_call: .; v_call: TRBV24-1; cdr3_length: 15; clone_size: once; cdr3_nt: TGTGCCACCAGTGATTTCGGCCGAAGCACAGATACGCAGTATTTT; cdr3_aa: CATSDFGRSTDTQYF
j_call: TRBJ2-3; d_call: .; v_call: TRBV10-2; cdr3_length: 15; clone_size: .; cdr3_nt: TGCGCCAGCAGTGAGAGTGCGGAAGAGGGGGGTACGCAGTATTTT; cdr3_aa: CASSESAEEGGTQYF
j_call: TRBJ1-1; d_call: .; v_call: TRBV7-9; cdr3_length: 14; clone_size: .; cdr3_nt: TGTGCCAGCAGCCCCGGCGGGGTGAACACTGAAGCTTTCTTT; cdr3_aa: CASSPGGVNTEAFF
j_call: TRBJ2-1; d_call: TRBD2; v_call: TRBV7-9; cdr3_length: 17; clone_size: .; cdr3_nt: TGTGCCAGCAGCTTATTGTTCGGGTCGGGGGGAGGCAATGAGCAGTTCTTC; cdr3_aa: CASSLLFGSGGGNEQFF
j_call: TRBJ1-5; d_call: .; v_call: TRBV19; cdr3_length: 16; clone_size: .; cdr3_nt: TGTGCCAGTAGTATTGAAGGGGGGGCAAGCAATCAGCCCCAGCATTTT; cdr3_aa: CASSIEGGASNQPQHF
j_call: TRBJ2-3; d_call: .; v_call: TRBV9; cdr3_length: 12; clone_size: .; cdr3_nt: TGTGCCAGCAGCTTCAGCACAGATACGCAGTATTTT; cdr3_aa: CASSFSTDTQYF
j_call: TRBJ2-3; d_call: .; v_call: TRBV18; cdr3_length: 15; clone_size: .; cdr3_nt: TGTGCCAGCTCACTTTTTTCCATAAGCACAGATACGCAGTATTTT; cdr3_aa: CASSLFSISTDTQYF
j_call: TRBJ1-4; d_call: .; v_call: TRBV18; cdr3_length: 17; clone_size: .; cdr3_nt: TGTGCCAGCTCAGAGATTAAAGGGGGTTCAACTAATGAAAAACTGTTTTTT; cdr3_aa: CASSEIKGGSTNEKLFF
j_call: TRBJ2-3; d_call: .; v_call: TRBV28; cdr3_length: 12; clone_size: once; cdr3_nt: TGTGCCACCAACGGGTTTGGAGATACGCAGTATTTT; cdr3_aa: CATNGFGDTQYF
j_call: TRBJ1-1; d_call: .; v_call: TRBV6-5; cdr3_length: 14; clone_size: once; cdr3_nt: TGTGCCAGCAGTTACGGGGCGGGGGGCACTGAAGCTTTCTTT; cdr3_aa: CASSYGAGGTEAFF
j_call: TRBJ2-7; d_call: .; v_call: TRBV3-1/TRBV3-2; cdr3_length: 14; clone_size: .; cdr3_nt: TGTGCCAGCAGCCGAGAGCCCCGCGGTTACGAGCAGTACTTC; cdr3_aa: CASSREPRGYEQYF
j_call: TRBJ1-5; d_call: .; v_call: TRBV27; cdr3_length: 13; clone_size: .; cdr3_nt: TGTGCCAGCAGGACAAATAGCAATCAGCCCCAGCATTTT; cdr3_aa: CASRTNSNQPQHF